One T cell receptor beta chain is described in this entry. Some clones are missing from TCRdb's copy, which holds only in-frame ones; the method was immunoSEQ multiplex PCR. The sample carries roughly 220,000 clones, just under 80% recorded once. Germline CDR1 and CDR2: SNHLY and FYNNEI. V lost 7 bases and J 5 bases, leaving 11 bases between the germline ends. The CDR3 spans 12 residues. The source of the sample is a study of cytotoxic CD8 clonotypes in ibrutinib-treated CLL. As for the study in general: Responses: around 24 partial, 2 complete; after median roughly 63 months, around 15 stayed remitted, 12 progressed. A mean of about 240,000 productive templates and tens of thousands of productive rearrangements was obtained per sample.

The clonotype comes from a human donor with chronic lymphocytic leukemia. This specimen was PBMCs, taken after 12 months of ibrutinib treatment. The J gene is TRBJ2-5, the V gene TRBV2; D is perhaps TRBD1 (6 bases). CDR3 sequence reads: CASKGQLETQYF. The DNA of the CDR3 is TGTGCCAGCAAAGGACAGTTGGAGACCCAGTACTTC.